Listed below are T cell receptor beta chains from one sample, sequenced in a study of blood T cell repertoires in COVID-19. Clones were sequenced by immunoSEQ multiplex PCR, and TCRdb holds only the in-frame ones, with some missing. Counted here are about 160,000 clones, 90% occurring once; the ten biggest clones make up 0.53%. The sequenced sample consisted of peripheral blood. These receptors were obtained from a man between 45 and 60 years old with acute or convalescent COVID-19. CDR3s include the opening cysteine and the closing phenylalanine or tryptophan. The D gene is left open where the match is weak. The size entry is marked missing in some rows and otherwise reads once, few, many or a size class.

D gene: TRBD1; V gene: TRBV19; clone size: -; J gene: TRBJ1-2; CDR3 protein: CASSISTGGNYGYTF; CDR3 DNA: TGTGCCAGTAGTATATCGACAGGGGGTAACTATGGCTACACCTTC
D gene: TRBD2; V gene: TRBV4-1; clone size: -; J gene: TRBJ2-1; CDR3 protein: CASSQVGSGNSYNEQFF; CDR3 DNA: TGCGCCAGCAGCCAAGTGGGTAGCGGGAACTCCTACAATGAGCAGTTCTTC
D gene: -; V gene: TRBV27; clone size: -; J gene: TRBJ2-7; CDR3 protein: CASSSTGSSYEQYF; CDR3 DNA: TGTGCCAGCAGTTCGACTGGTAGCTCCTACGAGCAGTACTTC
D gene: TRBD1; V gene: TRBV6-5; clone size: -; J gene: TRBJ2-4; CDR3 protein: CASSYSTGLGNIQYF; CDR3 DNA: TGTGCCAGCAGTTACTCGACAGGGTTAGGTAACATTCAGTACTTC
D gene: TRBD1; V gene: TRBV5-4; clone size: -; J gene: TRBJ2-1; CDR3 protein: CASGSGTGTYNEQFF; CDR3 DNA: TGTGCCAGCGGATCCGGGACAGGGACCTACAATGAGCAGTTCTTC
D gene: -; V gene: TRBV6-2/TRBV6-3; clone size: -; J gene: TRBJ1-5; CDR3 protein: CASSRTVRSNQPQHF; CDR3 DNA: TGTGCCAGCAGTCGGACAGTCAGGAGCAATCAGCCCCAGCATTTT
D gene: TRBD1; V gene: TRBV27; clone size: -; J gene: TRBJ1-2; CDR3 protein: CASGYRGHYGYTF; CDR3 DNA: TGTGCCAGCGGATACAGGGGGCACTATGGCTACACCTTC
D gene: -; V gene: TRBV6-6; clone size: -; J gene: TRBJ1-6; CDR3 protein: CASLSSYNSPLHF; CDR3 DNA: TGTGCCAGCTTGAGCTCCTATAATTCACCCCTCCACTTT
D gene: TRBD2; V gene: TRBV5-1; clone size: -; J gene: TRBJ2-1; CDR3 protein: CASSPSGGLGNEQFF; CDR3 DNA: TGCGCCAGCAGCCCCAGCGGGGGCCTAGGCAATGAGCAGTTCTTC
D gene: TRBD1; V gene: TRBV18; clone size: -; J gene: TRBJ1-6; CDR3 protein: CASSRTGGYNSPLHF; CDR3 DNA: TGTGCCAGCTCAAGGACAGGGGGCTATAATTCACCCCTCCACTTT
D gene: TRBD1; V gene: TRBV18; clone size: -; J gene: TRBJ1-1; CDR3 protein: CASSLDRAQAFF; CDR3 DNA: TGTGCCAGCTCACTCGACAGGGCGCAAGCTTTCTTT
D gene: -; V gene: TRBV23-1; clone size: -; J gene: TRBJ1-5; CDR3 protein: CASSQSSAGLYSNQPQHF; CDR3 DNA: TGCGCCAGCAGTCAATCATCGGCAGGGCTTTATAGCAATCAGCCCCAGCATTTT
D gene: -; V gene: TRBV2; clone size: -; J gene: TRBJ1-4; CDR3 protein: CASSASTGGVAF; CDR3 DNA: TGTGCCAGCAGTGCCTCGACCGGGGGTGTAGCTTTT
D gene: TRBD1; V gene: TRBV30; clone size: once; J gene: TRBJ2-7; CDR3 protein: CAWIGRPGQRAYEQYF; CDR3 DNA: TGTGCCTGGATTGGAAGACCGGGACAGAGGGCGTACGAGCAGTACTTC
D gene: TRBD1; V gene: TRBV6-5; clone size: -; J gene: TRBJ2-5; CDR3 protein: CASSYWDSKETQYF; CDR3 DNA: TGTGCCAGCAGTTACTGGGACAGCAAAGAGACCCAGTACTTC
D gene: -; V gene: TRBV28; clone size: -; J gene: TRBJ1-4; CDR3 protein: CASSGRDEKLFF; CDR3 DNA: TGTGCCAGCAGTGGGCGGGATGAAAAACTGTTTTTT
D gene: -; V gene: TRBV4-2; clone size: few; J gene: TRBJ1-1; CDR3 protein: CASSLYRAPRTEAFF; CDR3 DNA: TGTGCCAGCAGCCTTTACAGGGCGCCAAGGACTGAAGCTTTCTTT
D gene: -; V gene: TRBV28; clone size: few; J gene: TRBJ1-5; CDR3 protein: CASSFTQGISNQPQHF; CDR3 DNA: TGTGCCAGCAGTTTTACCCAGGGGATTAGCAATCAGCCCCAGCATTTT
D gene: -; V gene: TRBV7-8; clone size: -; J gene: TRBJ2-1; CDR3 protein: CASSGIAENNEQFF; CDR3 DNA: TGTGCCAGCAGCGGGATAGCGGAGAACAATGAGCAGTTCTTC
D gene: -; V gene: TRBV30; clone size: -; J gene: TRBJ2-2; CDR3 protein: CAWGQNTGELFF; CDR3 DNA: TGTGCCTGGGGACAGAACACCGGGGAGCTGTTTTTT
D gene: -; V gene: TRBV30; clone size: -; J gene: TRBJ1-2; CDR3 protein: CAWRRPGDNYGYTF; CDR3 DNA: TGTGCCTGGCGGCGCCCAGGGGATAACTATGGCTACACCTTC
D gene: -; V gene: TRBV20-1; clone size: -; J gene: TRBJ1-6; CDR3 protein: CSASRDYNSPLHF; CDR3 DNA: TGCAGTGCTAGTCGGGATTATAATTCACCCCTCCACTTT
D gene: TRBD2; V gene: TRBV9; clone size: -; J gene: TRBJ2-1; CDR3 protein: CASSVGRSTYNEQFF; CDR3 DNA: TGTGCCAGCAGCGTCGGGAGGTCGACCTACAATGAGCAGTTCTTC
D gene: TRBD1; V gene: TRBV28; clone size: -; J gene: TRBJ1-2; CDR3 protein: CASKIPTGGYGYTF; CDR3 DNA: TGTGCCAGCAAGATTCCAACAGGGGGCTATGGCTACACCTTC
D gene: -; V gene: TRBV6-6; clone size: -; J gene: TRBJ1-3; CDR3 protein: CASSYEGTIYF; CDR3 DNA: TGTGCCAGCAGTTACGAGGGAACCATATATTTT
D gene: TRBD1; V gene: TRBV30; clone size: few; J gene: TRBJ1-4; CDR3 protein: CAWRQGGKLFF; CDR3 DNA: TGTGCCTGGAGGCAGGGGGGAAAACTGTTTTTT
D gene: -; V gene: TRBV2; clone size: -; J gene: TRBJ2-7; CDR3 protein: CASRYRDEQYF; CDR3 DNA: TGTGCCAGCAGGTACAGGGACGAGCAGTACTTC
D gene: TRBD1; V gene: TRBV12-3/TRBV12-4; clone size: -; J gene: TRBJ1-1; CDR3 protein: CASAVDRGTEAFF; CDR3 DNA: TGTGCCAGCGCAGTGGACAGGGGCACTGAAGCTTTCTTT
D gene: TRBD1; V gene: TRBV5-1; clone size: -; J gene: TRBJ2-3; CDR3 protein: CASSPQGALTDTQYF; CDR3 DNA: TGCGCCAGCAGCCCTCAGGGGGCACTCACAGATACGCAGTATTTT
D gene: TRBD1; V gene: TRBV9; clone size: -; J gene: TRBJ1-2; CDR3 protein: CASSVRTGHGYTF; CDR3 DNA: TGTGCCAGCAGCGTCCGGACAGGGCATGGCTACACCTTC
D gene: TRBD1; V gene: TRBV28; clone size: -; J gene: TRBJ1-5; CDR3 protein: CASSTRTGVYSNQPQHF; CDR3 DNA: TGTGCCAGCAGTACTAGGACAGGGGTTTATAGCAATCAGCCCCAGCATTTT
D gene: -; V gene: TRBV27; clone size: few; J gene: TRBJ2-7; CDR3 protein: CASKQGAYEQYF; CDR3 DNA: TGTGCCAGCAAACAGGGAGCCTACGAGCAGTACTTC
D gene: TRBD2; V gene: TRBV3-1/TRBV3-2; clone size: once; J gene: TRBJ2-1; CDR3 protein: CASSPRETSVNYNEQFF; CDR3 DNA: TGTGCCAGCAGCCCCCGCGAGACTAGCGTAAACTACAATGAGCAGTTCTTC
D gene: -; V gene: TRBV18; clone size: -; J gene: TRBJ2-3; CDR3 protein: CASSPPSGPQGPQYF; CDR3 DNA: TGTGCCAGCTCACCACCGAGTGGCCCACAGGGCCCGCAGTATTTT
D gene: -; V gene: TRBV9; clone size: -; J gene: TRBJ1-1; CDR3 protein: CASSVRALNTEAFF; CDR3 DNA: TGTGCCAGCAGCGTCAGGGCATTGAACACTGAAGCTTTCTTT
D gene: -; V gene: TRBV2; clone size: -; J gene: TRBJ1-5; CDR3 protein: CASSERGLRNQPQHF; CDR3 DNA: TGTGCCAGCAGTGAGCGCGGACTTAGGAATCAGCCCCAGCATTTT
D gene: TRBD1; V gene: TRBV2; clone size: -; J gene: TRBJ1-4; CDR3 protein: CASRIQGLVANEKLFF; CDR3 DNA: TGTGCCAGCAGAATACAGGGGCTAGTGGCTAATGAAAAACTGTTTTTT
D gene: TRBD1; V gene: TRBV6-2/TRBV6-3; clone size: -; J gene: TRBJ2-5; CDR3 protein: CASSTSGTGGETQYF; CDR3 DNA: TGTGCCAGCAGTACTTCCGGGACAGGGGGAGAGACCCAGTACTTC
D gene: TRBD1; V gene: TRBV28; clone size: -; J gene: TRBJ1-2; CDR3 protein: CASSLSPGTGHGYTF; CDR3 DNA: TGTGCCAGCAGTTTAAGTCCCGGGACAGGGCATGGCTACACCTTC
D gene: TRBD2; V gene: TRBV15; clone size: -; J gene: TRBJ2-5; CDR3 protein: CATSQEGGGAQYF; CDR3 DNA: TGTGCCACCAGTCAAGAGGGCGGGGGAGCCCAGTACTTC
D gene: -; V gene: TRBV11-3; clone size: -; J gene: TRBJ2-2; CDR3 protein: CASTPSPNTGELFF; CDR3 DNA: TGTGCCAGTACACCTAGCCCGAACACCGGGGAGCTGTTTTTT
D gene: TRBD1; V gene: TRBV3-1/TRBV3-2; clone size: few; J gene: TRBJ1-2; CDR3 protein: CASSQGTGYGYTF; CDR3 DNA: TGTGCCAGCAGCCAGGGGACAGGGTATGGCTACACCTTC
D gene: -; V gene: TRBV3-1/TRBV3-2; clone size: -; J gene: TRBJ1-4; CDR3 protein: CASSRQATNEKLFF; CDR3 DNA: TGTGCCAGCAGCCGACAGGCAACTAATGAAAAACTGTTTTTT
D gene: -; V gene: TRBV7-2; clone size: -; J gene: TRBJ1-3; CDR3 protein: CASSLDANTGNTIYF; CDR3 DNA: TGTGCCAGCAGCTTAGACGCTAATACTGGAAACACCATATATTTT
D gene: -; V gene: TRBV25-1; clone size: once; J gene: TRBJ2-1; CDR3 protein: CASSERNQEQFF; CDR3 DNA: TGTGCCAGCAGTGAAAGAAACCAGGAGCAGTTCTTC
D gene: -; V gene: TRBV19; clone size: -; J gene: TRBJ2-4; CDR3 protein: CASTMGLAKNIQYF; CDR3 DNA: TGTGCCAGTACAATGGGGCTAGCCAAAAACATTCAGTACTTC
D gene: -; V gene: TRBV18; clone size: -; J gene: TRBJ1-2; CDR3 protein: CASSPGGQTYGYTF; CDR3 DNA: TGTGCCAGCTCACCAGGTGGACAGACCTATGGCTACACCTTC
D gene: TRBD2; V gene: TRBV9; clone size: once; J gene: TRBJ2-5; CDR3 protein: CASSPGTSGPQETQYF; CDR3 DNA: TGTGCCAGCAGCCCCGGGACTAGCGGGCCCCAAGAGACCCAGTACTTC
D gene: TRBD1; V gene: TRBV7-3; clone size: -; J gene: TRBJ2-2; CDR3 protein: CASSQDRATGELFF; CDR3 DNA: TGTGCCAGCAGCCAGGACAGGGCCACCGGGGAGCTGTTTTTT
D gene: TRBD1; V gene: TRBV12-3/TRBV12-4; clone size: -; J gene: TRBJ1-2; CDR3 protein: CASRTGVLTGYTF; CDR3 DNA: TGTGCCAGCAGGACAGGGGTTTTAACTGGCTACACCTTC
D gene: TRBD1; V gene: TRBV19; clone size: -; J gene: TRBJ1-5; CDR3 protein: CASSIIRDRVQPQHF; CDR3 DNA: TGTGCCAGTAGTATTATAAGGGACAGGGTCCAGCCCCAGCATTTT
D gene: -; V gene: TRBV9; clone size: once; J gene: TRBJ2-3; CDR3 protein: CASSAIPSRVGTDTQYF; CDR3 DNA: TGTGCCAGCAGCGCAATCCCCTCCAGGGTAGGCACAGATACGCAGTATTTT
D gene: -; V gene: TRBV29-1; clone size: -; J gene: TRBJ2-5; CDR3 protein: CSAQRETQYF; CDR3 DNA: TGCAGCGCCCAACGGGAGACCCAGTACTTC
D gene: TRBD1; V gene: TRBV10-3; clone size: few; J gene: TRBJ1-1; CDR3 protein: CASGTGIDTEAFF; CDR3 DNA: TGTGCCAGCGGGACAGGGATTGACACTGAAGCTTTCTTT
D gene: TRBD1; V gene: TRBV6-1; clone size: -; J gene: TRBJ2-7; CDR3 protein: CASRENRDRGREQYF; CDR3 DNA: TGTGCCAGCAGAGAAAACCGGGACAGGGGGCGAGAGCAGTACTTC
D gene: TRBD1; V gene: TRBV10-3; clone size: -; J gene: TRBJ1-2; CDR3 protein: CAISEGRQGAYGYTF; CDR3 DNA: TGTGCCATCAGTGAAGGGAGACAGGGCGCCTATGGCTACACCTTC
D gene: TRBD2; V gene: TRBV7-9; clone size: -; J gene: TRBJ2-7; CDR3 protein: CASSREAGSLEQYF; CDR3 DNA: TGTGCCAGCAGCCGCGAAGCGGGAAGCCTGGAGCAGTACTTC
D gene: -; V gene: TRBV20-1; clone size: -; J gene: TRBJ1-1; CDR3 protein: CSASLRRDTEAFF; CDR3 DNA: TGCAGTGCTAGTCTTCGCAGGGACACTGAAGCTTTCTTT